These T cell receptor beta chains were read from a single sample in a study of blood T cell repertoires in COVID-19. Using immunoSEQ multiplex PCR, the repertoire was profiled, and TCRdb retains in-frame clones only, with some absent. Found here are approximately 100,000 clones, approximately 84% of them singletons; the top ten hold roughly a tenth. The sequenced sample was peripheral blood. The receptors were gathered from a man aged 65 to 79 with acute or convalescent COVID-19. CDR3s leave out the opening cysteine and the closing phenylalanine or tryptophan.

cdr3_aa: ASSEGQRNEKLF; j_call: TRBJ1-4; cdr3_length: 12; v_call: TRBV4-3
cdr3_aa: ASSQEWTGVHEQY; j_call: TRBJ2-7; cdr3_length: 13; v_call: TRBV4-1
cdr3_aa: ASSPQGRGTEAF; j_call: TRBJ1-1; cdr3_length: 12; v_call: TRBV7-3
cdr3_aa: ASSDREGNPQH; j_call: TRBJ1-5; cdr3_length: 11; v_call: TRBV6-4
cdr3_aa: ASSQDLVGAGSKEKLF; j_call: TRBJ1-4; cdr3_length: 16; v_call: TRBV4-1
cdr3_aa: ASSSLDRQYGYT; j_call: TRBJ1-2; cdr3_length: 12; v_call: TRBV5-1
cdr3_aa: ASSQHRIQETQY; j_call: TRBJ2-5; cdr3_length: 12; v_call: TRBV4-1
cdr3_aa: ASSIRQGNTEAF; j_call: TRBJ1-1; cdr3_length: 12; v_call: TRBV7-2
cdr3_aa: ASRKQGTYTEAF; j_call: TRBJ1-1; cdr3_length: 12; v_call: TRBV19
cdr3_aa: ASSAGQYYEQY; j_call: TRBJ2-7; cdr3_length: 11; v_call: TRBV11-2
cdr3_aa: ASSPPAGLTTEAF; j_call: TRBJ1-1; cdr3_length: 13; v_call: TRBV18
cdr3_aa: ASGSRSNTYEQY; j_call: TRBJ2-7; cdr3_length: 12; v_call: TRBV2
cdr3_aa: ASSESRDRQAF; j_call: TRBJ1-1; cdr3_length: 11; v_call: TRBV5-4
cdr3_aa: ASSSGGSNEKLF; j_call: TRBJ1-4; cdr3_length: 12; v_call: TRBV5-1
cdr3_aa: ASSGDRVQETQY; j_call: TRBJ2-5; cdr3_length: 12; v_call: TRBV7-3
cdr3_aa: ASSVEQGVGTIY; j_call: TRBJ1-3; cdr3_length: 12; v_call: TRBV9
cdr3_aa: ASSFGGIAGSNQPQH; j_call: TRBJ1-5; cdr3_length: 15; v_call: TRBV5-6
cdr3_aa: ASSRQGNQPQH; j_call: TRBJ1-5; cdr3_length: 11; v_call: TRBV27
cdr3_aa: ASSSGTAFVEQY; j_call: TRBJ2-7; cdr3_length: 12; v_call: TRBV5-1
cdr3_aa: ASSPRQDNQPQH; j_call: TRBJ1-5; cdr3_length: 12; v_call: TRBV18
cdr3_aa: ASSTRGAYNEQF; j_call: TRBJ2-1; cdr3_length: 12; v_call: TRBV11-3
cdr3_aa: ASSESSGTGFSQPQH; j_call: TRBJ1-5; cdr3_length: 15; v_call: TRBV6-2/TRBV6-3
cdr3_aa: ASSATSGRATDTQY; j_call: TRBJ2-3; cdr3_length: 14; v_call: TRBV9
cdr3_aa: ASSHGGGQTYGYT; j_call: TRBJ1-2; cdr3_length: 13; v_call: TRBV5-4